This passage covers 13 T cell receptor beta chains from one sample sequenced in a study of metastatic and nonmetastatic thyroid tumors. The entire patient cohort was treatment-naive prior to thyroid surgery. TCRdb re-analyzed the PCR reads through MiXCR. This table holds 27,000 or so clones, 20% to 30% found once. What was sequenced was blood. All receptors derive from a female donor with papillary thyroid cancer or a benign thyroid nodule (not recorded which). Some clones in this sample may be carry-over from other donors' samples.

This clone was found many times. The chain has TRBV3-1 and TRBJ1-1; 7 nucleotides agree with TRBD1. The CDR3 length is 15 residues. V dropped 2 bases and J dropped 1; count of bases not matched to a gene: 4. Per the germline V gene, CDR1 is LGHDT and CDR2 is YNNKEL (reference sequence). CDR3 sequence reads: CASSQYQGENTEAFF. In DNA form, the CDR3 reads TGTGCCAGCAGCCAATATCAGGGGGAGAACACTGAAGCTTTCTTT.

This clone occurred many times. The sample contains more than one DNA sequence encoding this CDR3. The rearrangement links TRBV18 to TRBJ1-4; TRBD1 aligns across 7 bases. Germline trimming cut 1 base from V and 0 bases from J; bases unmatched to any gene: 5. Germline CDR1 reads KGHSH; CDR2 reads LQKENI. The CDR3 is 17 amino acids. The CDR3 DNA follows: TGTGCCAGCTCACCACAGTGGACAGGCTCAACTAATGAAAAACTGTTTTTT. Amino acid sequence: CASSPQWTGSTNEKLFF.

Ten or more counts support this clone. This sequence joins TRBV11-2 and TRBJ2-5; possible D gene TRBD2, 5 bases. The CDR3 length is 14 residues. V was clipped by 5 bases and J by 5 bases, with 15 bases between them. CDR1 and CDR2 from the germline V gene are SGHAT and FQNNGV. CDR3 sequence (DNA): TGTGCCAGCAGCCCAGGACCGGGGTATGAGACCCAGTACTTC. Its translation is CASSPGPGYETQYF.

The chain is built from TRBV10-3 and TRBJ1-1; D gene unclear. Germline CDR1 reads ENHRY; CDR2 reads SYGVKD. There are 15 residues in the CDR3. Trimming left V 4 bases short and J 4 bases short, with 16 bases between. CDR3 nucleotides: TGTGCCATCAGTGCCCGTTGGCGGATCAGCACTGAAGCTTTCTTT. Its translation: CAISARWRISTEAFF.

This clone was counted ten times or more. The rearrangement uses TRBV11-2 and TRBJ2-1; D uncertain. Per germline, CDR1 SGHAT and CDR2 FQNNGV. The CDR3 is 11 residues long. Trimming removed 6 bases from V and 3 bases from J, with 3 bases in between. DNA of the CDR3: TGTGCCAGCAGTTTCTACAATGAGCAGTTCTTC. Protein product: CASSFYNEQFF.

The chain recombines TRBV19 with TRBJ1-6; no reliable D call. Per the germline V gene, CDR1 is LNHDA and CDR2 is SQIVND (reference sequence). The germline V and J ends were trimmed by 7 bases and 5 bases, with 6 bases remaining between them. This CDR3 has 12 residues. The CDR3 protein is CASTRNNSPLHF. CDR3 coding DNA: TGTGCCAGTACCAGGAATAATTCACCCCTCCACTTT.

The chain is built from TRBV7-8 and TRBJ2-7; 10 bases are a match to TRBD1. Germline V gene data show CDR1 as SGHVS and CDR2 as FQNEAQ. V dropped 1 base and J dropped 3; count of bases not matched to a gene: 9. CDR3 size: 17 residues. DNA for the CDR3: TGTGCCAGCAGCTTAGTAGGAGCCGGGACAGGGGACTACGAGCAGTACTTC. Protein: CASSLVGAGTGDYEQYF.

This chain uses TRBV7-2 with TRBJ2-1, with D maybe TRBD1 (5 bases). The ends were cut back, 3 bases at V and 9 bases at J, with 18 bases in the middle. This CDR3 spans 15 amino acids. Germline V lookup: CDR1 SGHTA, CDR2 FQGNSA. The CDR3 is CASSLATDPIGEQFF. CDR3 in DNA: TGTGCCAGCAGCTTGGCGACAGATCCTATCGGTGAGCAGTTCTTC.

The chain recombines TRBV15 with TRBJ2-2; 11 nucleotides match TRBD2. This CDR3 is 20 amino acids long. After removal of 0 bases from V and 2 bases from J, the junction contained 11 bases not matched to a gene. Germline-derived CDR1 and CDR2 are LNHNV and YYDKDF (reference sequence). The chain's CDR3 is CATSRDLAGGLKVNTGELFF. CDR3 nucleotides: TGTGCCACCAGCAGAGACCTAGCGGGAGGCCTAAAAGTAAACACCGGGGAGCTGTTTTTT. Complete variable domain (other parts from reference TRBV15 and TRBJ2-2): DAMVIQNPRYQVTQFGKPVTLSCSQTLNHNVMYWYQQKSSQAPKLLFHYYDKDFNNEADTPDNFQSRRPNTSFCFLDIRSPGLGDTAMYLCATSRDLAGGLKVNTGELFFGEGSRLTVL.

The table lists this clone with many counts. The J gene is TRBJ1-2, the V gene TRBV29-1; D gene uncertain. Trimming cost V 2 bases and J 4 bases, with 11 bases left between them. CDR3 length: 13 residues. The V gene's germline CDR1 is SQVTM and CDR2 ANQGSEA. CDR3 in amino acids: CSVEYGIGYGYTF. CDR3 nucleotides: TGCAGCGTTGAATATGGAATTGGCTATGGCTACACCTTC.

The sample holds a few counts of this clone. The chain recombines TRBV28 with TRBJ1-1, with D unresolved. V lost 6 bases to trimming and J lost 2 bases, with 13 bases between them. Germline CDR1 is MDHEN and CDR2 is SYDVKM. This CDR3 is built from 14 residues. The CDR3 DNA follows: TGTGCCAGCAGCCCTGCCCCGGTTAACACTGAAGCTTTCTTT. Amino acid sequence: CASSPAPVNTEAFF.

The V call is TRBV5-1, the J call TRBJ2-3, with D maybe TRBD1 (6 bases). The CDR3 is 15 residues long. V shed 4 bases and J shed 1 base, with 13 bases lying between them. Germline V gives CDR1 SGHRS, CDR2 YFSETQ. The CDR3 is CASSREDSRTDTQYF. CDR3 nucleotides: TGCGCCAGCAGCCGAGAGGACAGCCGCACAGATACGCAGTATTTT.

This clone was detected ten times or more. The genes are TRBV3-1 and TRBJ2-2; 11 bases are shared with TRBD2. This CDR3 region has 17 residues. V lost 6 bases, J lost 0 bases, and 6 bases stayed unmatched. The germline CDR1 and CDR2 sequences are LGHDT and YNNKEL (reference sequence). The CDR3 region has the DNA TGTGCCAGCAGACGTAGCGGGAGGGCCCCGAACACCGGGGAGCTGTTTTTT. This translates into CASRRSGRAPNTGELFF.